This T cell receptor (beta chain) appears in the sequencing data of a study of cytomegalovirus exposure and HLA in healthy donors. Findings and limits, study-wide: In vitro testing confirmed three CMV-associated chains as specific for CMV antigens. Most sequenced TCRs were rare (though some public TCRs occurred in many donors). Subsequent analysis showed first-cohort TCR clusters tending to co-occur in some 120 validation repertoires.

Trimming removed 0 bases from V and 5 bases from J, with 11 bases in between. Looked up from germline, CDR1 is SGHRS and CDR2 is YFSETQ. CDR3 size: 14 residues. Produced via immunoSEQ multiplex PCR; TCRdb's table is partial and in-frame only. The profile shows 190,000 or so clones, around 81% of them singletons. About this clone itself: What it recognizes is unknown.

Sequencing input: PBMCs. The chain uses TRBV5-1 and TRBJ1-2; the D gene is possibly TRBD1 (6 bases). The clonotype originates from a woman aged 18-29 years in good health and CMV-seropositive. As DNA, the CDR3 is TGCGCCAGCAGCTTGGTCCGAGGGGGTTATGGCTACACCTTC. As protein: CASSLVRGGYGYTF.